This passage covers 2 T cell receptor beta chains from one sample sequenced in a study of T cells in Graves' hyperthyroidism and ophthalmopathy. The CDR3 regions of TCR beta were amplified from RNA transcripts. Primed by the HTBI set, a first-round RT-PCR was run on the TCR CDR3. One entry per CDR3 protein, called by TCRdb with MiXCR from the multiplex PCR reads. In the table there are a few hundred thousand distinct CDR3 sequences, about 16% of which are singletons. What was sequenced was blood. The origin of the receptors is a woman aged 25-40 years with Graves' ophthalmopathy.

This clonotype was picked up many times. The CDR3 loop is CASSVTSGETQYF. CDR3 DNA sequence: TGTGCCAGCAGTGTCACTAGCGGAGAGACCCAGTACTTC. The chain uses TRBV7-6 and TRBJ2-5; 8 nucleotides agree with TRBD2. V shed 6 bases, J shed 4 bases, and the junction held 4 bases outside the gene matches. This CDR3 region has 13 residues. CDR1 is SGHVS, CDR2 FNYEAQ, per germline.

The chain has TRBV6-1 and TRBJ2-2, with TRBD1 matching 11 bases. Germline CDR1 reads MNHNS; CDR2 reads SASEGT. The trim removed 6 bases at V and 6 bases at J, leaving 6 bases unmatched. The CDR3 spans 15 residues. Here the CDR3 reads CASRGGTGGSGELFF. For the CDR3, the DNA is TGTGCCAGCAGGGGAGGGACAGGGGGATCCGGGGAGCTGTTTTTT.